A single sample is the source of the 17 T cell receptor beta chains below, sequenced in a study of blood T cell repertoires in COVID-19. Libraries were prepared by immunoSEQ multiplex PCR; TCRdb keeps only in-frame clonotypes and omits some of them. The sample carries under 300,000 clones, 83% recorded once. The sample comprised peripheral blood. These receptors were collected from a woman aged 45-59 years who had recovered from COVID-19.

The chain joins TRBV30 to TRBJ1-3; the match to TRBD1 covers 7 bases. The CDR3 has 14 residues. Germline CDR1 GTSNPN, CDR2 SVGIG (reference sequence). V lost 5 bases and J lost 0; bases outside the gene matches: 4. CDR3 DNA: TGTGCCTGGCAGACAGGGTACTCTGGAAACACCATATATTTT. Residues: CAWQTGYSGNTIYF.

This chain uses TRBV24-1 with TRBJ2-1; possible D gene TRBD2, 6 bases. The CDR3 covers 15 residues. V was trimmed by 6 bases and J by 7 bases, leaving 18 bases between them. In germline, CDR1 is KGHDR, CDR2 SFDVKD. The CDR3 region has the DNA TGTGCCACCAGTCTCCTAGCGTCCCGACCTAATGAGCAGTTCTTC. It yields the protein CATSLLASRPNEQFF.

The V gene is TRBV19, the J gene TRBJ2-7; 13 positions match TRBD2. The CDR3 is made up of 16 amino acids. Unmatched junction bases numbered 7, after V lost 5 bases and J lost 3 bases. CDR1 and CDR2 (germline): LNHDA, SQIVND (reference sequence). The CDR3 loop reads CASSRAGTSGDYEQYF. The CDR3 region has the DNA TGTGCCAGTAGTCGAGCCGGGACTAGCGGGGACTACGAGCAGTACTTC.

The V call is TRBV6-5, the J call TRBJ1-2; 8 bases match TRBD1. This CDR3 contains 15 residues. Germline V gene data show CDR1 as MNHEY and CDR2 as SVGAGI. V shed 6 bases, J shed 3 bases, and the junction held 9 bases outside the gene matches. CDR3 sequence (DNA): TGTGCCAGCAGACCCCTCGGACAGGGCTACTATGGCTACACCTTC. Its protein product is CASRPLGQGYYGYTF.

V usage is TRBV4-2 and J usage is TRBJ2-2; TRBD2 agrees at 15 bases. Germline loops: CDR1 LGHNA, CDR2 YNFKEQ. This CDR3 has 18 residues. V shed 0 bases, J shed 6 bases, and the junction held 5 bases outside the gene matches. The CDR3 coding sequence is TGTGCCAGCAGCCAAGAGGGACTAGCGGGAGGATGGGCCGGGGAGCTGTTTTTT. Translation gives CASSQEGLAGGWAGELFF.

The chain couples TRBV18 to TRBJ1-3; no clear D gene. V lost 10 bases and J 8 bases, leaving 15 bases between the germline ends. CDR1 KGHSH and CDR2 LQKENI come from the germline V gene. CDR3 length: 12 amino acids. The CDR3 nucleotides are TGTGCCACGACGAGGACTCGGGACACCATATATTTT. This translates into CATTRTRDTIYF.

The rearrangement links TRBV7-2 to TRBJ2-5; 10 nucleotides line up with TRBD2. The CDR3 contains 15 residues. V lost 3 bases, J lost 5 bases, and 6 bases stayed unmatched. Germline V gene lookup returns CDR1 SGHTA and CDR2 FQGNSA. The CDR3 DNA is TGTGCCAGCAGCTTTCAGCGGGGGGGCGGGGAGACCCAGTACTTC. Protein product: CASSFQRGGGETQYF.

This rearrangement joins TRBV27 to TRBJ2-3; 11 bases are shared with TRBD2. V shed 3 bases, J shed 6 bases, and the junction held 2 bases outside the gene matches. Per the germline V gene, CDR1 is MNHEY and CDR2 is SMNVEV (reference sequence). The CDR3 has 14 residues. CDR3 protein: CASSLASGGDTQYF. CDR3 nucleotides: TGTGCCAGCAGTTTGGCTAGCGGGGGGGATACGCAGTATTTT.

This chain links TRBV7-2 with TRBJ2-3; TRBD2 matches at 15 bases. This CDR3 is built from 16 residues. The V segment lost 2 bases and the J segment 4 bases; nucleotides outside the gene matches: 1. Germline V gene sequence: CDR1 SGHTA, CDR2 FQGNSA. The CDR3: CASSLRTSGRADTQYF. Written as DNA, the CDR3 is TGTGCCAGCAGCTTACGGACTAGCGGGAGGGCAGATACGCAGTATTTT.

The V call is TRBV6-1, the J call TRBJ2-7; TRBD1 might be the D (5 bases). Trimming removed 3 bases at V and 12 bases at J, with 18 bases between. The CDR3 consists of 13 residues. Germline V CDR1 and CDR2: MNHNS, SASEGT. CDR3: CASSDGQGRVVYF. CDR3 coding DNA: TGTGCCAGCAGTGACGGTCAGGGAAGGGTAGTGTACTTC.

A few counts support this clone. This chain joins TRBV6-2 or TRBV6-3 and TRBJ1-4, with D uncertain. This CDR3 is 15 amino acids long. Trimming took off 5 bases at V and 0 bases at J, with 10 bases between the two ends. Germline V gene lookup returns CDR1 MNHEY and CDR2 SVGEGT. CDR3 bases: TGTGCCAGCAGTCCGCGCCCTGCAACTAATGAAAAACTGTTTTTT. It codes for CASSPRPATNEKLFF.

CDR3 protein: CASSSRATTSGNTIYF. CDR3 DNA sequence: TGTGCCAGTAGTTCCAGGGCCACCACAAGTGGAAACACCATATATTTT. The rearrangement uses TRBV19 and TRBJ1-3, with D tentatively TRBD1 (5 bases). Germline V gives CDR1 LNHDA, CDR2 SQIVND (reference sequence). V was pared by 5 bases and J by 3 bases, with 17 bases between. The CDR3 runs 16 residues.

The genes are TRBV20-1 and TRBJ1-2; TRBD1 is a possible D gene (6 bases). V was clipped by 3 bases and J by 7 bases, with 15 bases between them. This CDR3 has 13 residues. Germline V lookup: CDR1 DFQATT, CDR2 SNEGSKA (reference sequence). The CDR3 is CSASNRVLGGYTF. The CDR3 nucleotides read TGCAGTGCTAGTAACAGGGTCCTTGGTGGCTACACCTTC.

The genes are TRBV7-2 and TRBJ2-7, with 13 bases fitting TRBD2. The trim removed 5 bases at V and 4 bases at J, leaving 8 bases unmatched. Germline V gene lookup returns CDR1 SGHTA and CDR2 FQGNSA. There are 16 residues in the CDR3. CDR3 loop: CASSARLAGGNYEQYF. CDR3 nucleotide sequence: TGTGCCAGCAGCGCCCGACTAGCGGGGGGAAATTACGAGCAGTACTTC.

The gene calls are TRBV19 and TRBJ2-1, with D uncertain. V was pared by 6 bases and J by 2 bases, with 14 bases between. Per germline, CDR1 LNHDA and CDR2 SQIVND (reference sequence). The CDR3 runs 15 residues. This chain's CDR3 is CASSRMAETYNEQFF. DNA for the CDR3: TGTGCCAGTAGCAGAATGGCGGAAACCTACAATGAGCAGTTCTTC.

The V and J genes are TRBV28 and TRBJ1-2; TRBD1 aligns across 10 bases. Trimming took 2 bases from V and 7 from J; bases not matched to a gene: 4. The CDR3 length is 14 residues. Germline CDR1 reads MDHEN; CDR2 reads SYDVKM. CDR3 coding DNA: TGTGCCAGCAGTTTAAGACAGGGGGCGCTTGGCTACACCTTC. It yields the protein CASSLRQGALGYTF.

The genes are TRBV5-1 and TRBJ2-1, with 13 bases aligning to TRBD2. CDR3 length: 17 residues. The V gene end was trimmed by 0 bases and the J gene end by 8 bases; junction bases not matched to a gene: 8. Germline values: CDR1 SGHRS, CDR2 YFSETQ. The CDR3 reads CASSLGILAGGLDEQFF. The DNA of the CDR3 is TGCGCCAGCAGCTTGGGTATACTAGCGGGAGGGTTGGATGAGCAGTTCTTC. Full variable domain (outside the CDR3, taken from reference TRBV5-1 and TRBJ2-1): KAGVTQTPRYLIKTRGQQVTLSCSPISGHRSVSWYQQTPGQGLQFLFEYFSETQRNKGNFPGRFSGRQFSNSRSEMNVSTLELGDSALYLCASSLGILAGGLDEQFFGPGTRLTVL.